A single sample is the source of the 32 T cell receptor beta chains below, sequenced in a study of blood T cell repertoires in COVID-19. Sequencing used immunoSEQ multiplex PCR; TCRdb keeps in-frame clones, though not all of them. The sample carries roughly 38,000 clones, roughly 80% recorded once. Material for sequencing was peripheral blood. The source is a man in his fifties or sixties with active COVID-19.

The chain joins TRBV9 to TRBJ1-2, with 8 bases matching TRBD1. Germline V gene data show CDR1 as SGDLS and CDR2 as YYNGEE. The CDR3 length is 16 residues. The ends lost 3 bases at V and 6 bases at J; junction bases unmatched: 13. The CDR3 sequence is CASSASPGTGPHGYTF. CDR3 in DNA: TGTGCCAGCAGCGCCAGTCCCGGGACAGGCCCCCATGGCTACACCTTC.

The chain recombines TRBV19 with TRBJ2-7; TRBD1 aligns across 8 bases. The CDR3 covers 12 residues. The ends lost 5 bases at V and 5 bases at J; junction bases unmatched: 2. From germline, CDR1 is LNHDA and CDR2 SQIVND (reference sequence). The CDR3 spells CASSVQGDEQYF. CDR3 bases: TGTGCCAGTAGTGTACAGGGGGACGAGCAGTACTTC.

V usage is TRBV3-1 (or the pseudogene TRBV3-2) and J usage is TRBJ2-1; D possibly corresponds to TRBD1 (6 bases). This CDR3 has 17 amino acids. Trimming stripped 0 bases from V and 4 bases from J, with 16 bases between. Germline V lookup: CDR1 LGHDT, CDR2 YNNKEL (reference sequence). The CDR3 DNA is TGTGCCAGCAGCCAAGATTGCAGGCAGGGGTCTTACAATGAGCAGTTCTTC. This codes for CASSQDCRQGSYNEQFF.

The rearrangement uses TRBV11-2 and TRBJ1-5; unclear D gene. Trimming took 4 bases from V and 3 from J, leaving 10 bases between them. The CDR3 runs to 14 residues. Germline V gene lookup returns CDR1 SGHAT and CDR2 FQNNGV. The CDR3 DNA reads as TGTGCCAGCAGCTCCGGGAAGTACAATCAGCCCCAGCATTTT. Protein: CASSSGKYNQPQHF.

The chain recombines TRBV11-1 with TRBJ2-3; unclear D gene. The CDR3 loop spans 15 amino acids. Germline values: CDR1 SGHAT, CDR2 FQDESV (reference sequence). Trimming pared 5 bases from V and 2 bases from J, leaving 14 bases between. The CDR3 DNA reads as TGTGCCAGCAGCCTGCGGTTGCGGTCCACAGATACGCAGTATTTT. Translating it yields CASSLRLRSTDTQYF.

This clone occurred once. The chain joins TRBV4-2 to TRBJ1-1, with 9 positions matching TRBD1. This CDR3 contains 14 residues. Germline-derived CDR1 and CDR2 are LGHNA and YNFKEQ. The V gene end was trimmed by 4 bases and the J gene end by 1 base; junction bases not matched to a gene: 1. DNA of the CDR3: TGTGCCAGCAGCCCGGGACAGGGGAACACTGAAGCTTTCTTT. Its translation is CASSPGQGNTEAFF.

This rearrangement joins TRBV27 to TRBJ2-1, with 10 bases matching TRBD2. From germline, CDR1 is MNHEY and CDR2 SMNVEV (reference sequence). J lost 2 bases, V lost 4 bases, and 2 bases had no gene match. This CDR3 comprises 15 residues. CDR3 coding DNA: TGTGCCAGCAGTTCAGCGGGAGGGCCCTACAATGAGCAGTTCTTC. Protein product: CASSSAGGPYNEQFF.

V gene TRBV5-1 combines with J gene TRBJ2-5; no definite D call. Trimming removed 2 bases from V and 4 bases from J, with 9 bases in between. This CDR3 has 13 amino acids. CDR1 and CDR2 from the germline V gene are SGHRS and YFSETQ. The CDR3 nucleotides read TGCGCCAGCAGCTTAACTACGGGAGAGACCCAGTACTTC. Amino acids: CASSLTTGETQYF.

This clone is a singleton in its sample. V is TRBV10-3 and J is TRBJ1-1; D is uncertain. The CDR3 is 13 amino acids. V lost 4 bases, J lost 0 bases, and 6 bases lay in between. In germline, CDR1 is ENHRY, CDR2 SYGVKD. The CDR3 bases are TGTGCCATCAGTGCAGGAATGAACACTGAAGCTTTCTTT. This gives the protein CAISAGMNTEAFF.

V is TRBV10-3 and J is TRBJ1-1, with TRBD1 as a possible D gene (5 bases). V dropped 6 bases and J dropped 3 bases, with 11 bases sitting between them. CDR1 and CDR2 (germline): ENHRY, SYGVKD. This CDR3 comprises 13 residues. The CDR3 is CAISLGGYTEAFF. CDR3 in DNA: TGTGCCATCAGCCTGGGGGGGTACACTGAAGCTTTCTTT.

The chain has TRBV5-6 and TRBJ2-3; 7 bases map to TRBD2. Germline V gene sequence: CDR1 SGHDT, CDR2 YYEEEE. The CDR3 spans 15 residues. Trimming took 3 bases from V and 0 from J; bases not matched to a gene: 4. The CDR3 sequence: CASSWGGPSTDTQYF. CDR3 in DNA: TGTGCCAGCAGCTGGGGGGGACCGAGCACAGATACGCAGTATTTT.

CDR3 region: CASSQDLSTRRGYTF. CDR3 sequence (DNA): TGCGCCAGCAGCCAAGATCTTAGTACCCGTCGTGGCTACACCTTC. The J gene is TRBJ1-2, the V gene TRBV4-3; no definite D call. V shed 0 bases and J shed 7 bases, with 15 bases lying between them. This CDR3 comprises 15 residues. Germline CDR1 is LGHNA and CDR2 is YSLEER.

This chain uses TRBV27 with TRBJ2-1; 11 bases are a match to TRBD2. Trimming took 0 bases from V and 5 from J; bases not matched to a gene: 12. The CDR3 has 19 residues. Germline V gene sequence: CDR1 MNHEY, CDR2 SMNVEV (reference sequence). The CDR3 reads CASSLSGVLLAGGDNEQFF. In DNA, the CDR3 is TGTGCCAGCAGTTTATCGGGGGTTTTATTAGCGGGAGGGGACAATGAGCAGTTCTTC.

The chain joins TRBV29-1 to TRBJ1-2; D perhaps matches TRBD1 (5 bases). The V end lost 6 bases, the J end lost 8 bases, and 16 bases lay between the germline ends. Germline V CDR1 and CDR2: SQVTM, ANQGSEA. This CDR3 region has 12 residues. The CDR3 region has the DNA TGCAGCGTGAATAGGGACGGGGGAGGCTACACCTTC. It specifies CSVNRDGGGYTF. The full variable domain, completed using reference TRBV29-1 and TRBJ1-2, is SAVISQKPSRDICQRGTSLTIQCQVDSQVTMMFWYRQQPGQSLTLIATANQGSEATYESGFVIDKFPISRPNLTFSTLTVSNMSPEDSSIYLCSVNRDGGGYTFGSGTRLTVV.

V is TRBV19 and J is TRBJ1-5, with 7 bases aligning to TRBD1. V dropped 5 bases and J dropped 0; count of bases not matched to a gene: 13. The CDR3 extends over 18 amino acids. Germline CDR1 is LNHDA and CDR2 is SQIVND (reference sequence). The CDR3 loop reads CASSPRIGTVYSNQPQHF. The CDR3 DNA sequence: TGTGCCAGTAGTCCCAGAATTGGGACAGTCTATAGCAATCAGCCCCAGCATTTT. The complete variable domain, with remaining parts taken from reference TRBV19 and TRBJ1-5, reads DGGITQSPKYLFRKEGQNVTLSCEQNLNHDAMYWYRQDPGQGLRLIYYSQIVNDFQKGDIAEGYSVSREKKESFPLTVTSAQKNPTAFYLCASSPRIGTVYSNQPQHFGDGTRLSIL.

CDR3 sequence: CASSPAGVLYGNTIYF. The CDR3 nucleotides read TGTGCCAGCAGTCCAGCAGGCGTTTTATATGGAAACACCATATATTTT. The chain combines TRBV28 with TRBJ1-3; D remains unclear. Looked up from germline, CDR1 is MDHEN and CDR2 is SYDVKM. Trimming shortened V by 5 bases and J by 3 bases, and 17 bases separated the two germline ends. This CDR3 contains 16 residues.

This clone was counted a single time. The genes are TRBV7-6 and TRBJ1-3, with 7 bases fitting TRBD1. V lost 3 bases and J lost 4; bases outside the gene matches: 3. Germline CDR1 SGHVS, CDR2 FNYEAQ. This CDR3 contains 14 residues. CDR3 residues: CASSLGQNGNTIYF. CDR3 sequence (DNA): TGTGCCAGCAGCTTGGGACAGAACGGAAACACCATATATTTT.

The J gene is TRBJ1-2, the V gene TRBV29-1; 8 bases match TRBD1. This CDR3 contains 12 residues. The V segment lost 7 bases and the J segment 2 bases; nucleotides outside the gene matches: 3. CDR1 and CDR2 from the germline V gene are SQVTM and ANQGSEA. For the CDR3, the DNA is TGCAGCGCAAGACAGGGGAACTATGGCTACACCTTC. Its protein is CSARQGNYGYTF.

This chain uses TRBV19 with TRBJ2-7, with 9 bases matching TRBD2. V shed 3 bases, J shed 6 bases, and the junction held 9 bases outside the gene matches. CDR1 is LNHDA and CDR2 is SQIVND in the germline V gene (reference sequence). The CDR3 is 15 amino acids. DNA of the CDR3: TGTGCCAGTAGTATCAGCGGTAGCGGGAGTCCCGAGCAGTACTTC. Translated, it gives CASSISGSGSPEQYF. The full variable domain, its missing parts supplied by reference TRBV19 and TRBJ2-7, is DGGITQSPKYLFRKEGQNVTLSCEQNLNHDAMYWYRQDPGQGLRLIYYSQIVNDFQKGDIAEGYSVSREKKESFPLTVTSAQKNPTAFYLCASSISGSGSPEQYFGPGTRLTVT.

This chain links TRBV11-3 with TRBJ2-7; 8 bases are shared with TRBD1. Germline CDR1 is SGHNT and CDR2 is YENEEA. J was trimmed by 2 bases and V by 3 bases; bases with no gene match: 6. The CDR3 sequence is 15 residues long. This chain's CDR3 is CASSFGGQGPYEQYF. The CDR3 bases are TGTGCCAGCAGCTTTGGCGGACAGGGTCCCTACGAGCAGTACTTC.

The gene calls are TRBV5-1 and TRBJ2-1; TRBD2 matches at 8 bases. The CDR3 is 14 amino acids. CDR1 and CDR2 from the germline V gene are SGHRS and YFSETQ. The J segment lost 14 bases and the V segment lost 4 bases, leaving 14 bases of the junction unmatched. This CDR3 reads CASSQEFSTSDKFF. CDR3 sequence (DNA): TGCGCCAGCAGCCAGGAATTTTCGACTAGCGACAAGTTCTTC.

The chain employs TRBV7-2 and TRBJ2-1, with TRBD2 identical over 10 bases. Trimming cost V 5 bases and J 2 bases; bases outside gene matches: 6. Germline V lookup: CDR1 SGHTA, CDR2 FQGNSA. This CDR3 region has 16 residues. This CDR3 is CASSPASGGAYNEQFF. The CDR3 DNA reads TGTGCCAGCAGCCCGGCCAGCGGGGGGGCCTACAATGAGCAGTTCTTC.

The J gene is TRBJ2-7, the V gene TRBV10-3; 8 bases agree with TRBD1. This CDR3 is 13 amino acids long. The V segment lost 10 bases and the J segment 0 bases; nucleotides outside the gene matches: 5. Germline values: CDR1 ENHRY, CDR2 SYGVKD. CDR3 coding DNA: TGTGCCACTGGGACAGGTCCCTCCTACGAGCAGTACTTC. This encodes CATGTGPSYEQYF.

The chain uses TRBV5-5 and TRBJ1-1; weak D call: TRBD1 (6 bases). With 1 base removed from V and 4 bases from J, the gap between germline ends came to 14 bases. The germline V gene encodes CDR1 SGHKS and CDR2 YYEKEE (reference sequence). The CDR3 contains 15 residues. CDR3 in amino acids: CASSLFEQGTTEAFF. In nucleotides, the CDR3 is TGTGCCAGCAGCTTGTTCGAACAGGGAACCACTGAAGCTTTCTTT.

The chain links TRBV19 to TRBJ1-5, with 10 bases lining up with TRBD1. CDR3 length: 16 residues. The germline V gene encodes CDR1 LNHDA and CDR2 SQIVND (reference sequence). Unmatched junction bases numbered 8, after V lost 7 bases and J lost 2 bases. CDR3 protein: CASTPRDRGRNQPQHF. The DNA for the CDR3 is TGTGCCAGTACCCCTAGGGACAGGGGCCGCAATCAGCCCCAGCATTTT.

The chain combines TRBV30 with TRBJ1-5, with D perhaps TRBD1 (5 bases). Looked up from germline, CDR1 is GTSNPN and CDR2 is SVGIG (reference sequence). This CDR3 comprises 16 residues. Trimming stripped 2 bases from V and 0 bases from J, with 14 bases between. The CDR3 nucleotides are TGTGCCTGGAGTTGGCGGGGCCTAGTTAGCAATCAGCCCCAGCATTTT. Residues: CAWSWRGLVSNQPQHF.

The chain combines TRBV24-1 with TRBJ2-1; D is possibly TRBD2 (5 bases). The CDR3 loop spans 16 amino acids. Germline V gene sequence: CDR1 KGHDR, CDR2 SFDVKD. Trimming shortened V by 0 bases and J by 5 bases, and 13 bases separated the two germline ends. CDR3 in amino acids: CATSDLSFGGNNEQFF. CDR3 nucleotide sequence: TGTGCCACCAGTGATTTGTCCTTCGGAGGAAACAATGAGCAGTTCTTC.

This chain joins TRBV10-3 and TRBJ2-7, with a possible D match to TRBD1 (5 bases). CDR1 is ENHRY and CDR2 is SYGVKD in the germline V gene. V was clipped by 10 bases and J by 7 bases, with 26 bases between them. This CDR3 has 15 amino acids. The CDR3 DNA reads TGTGCCACCACCAGTGAAGGGGCAGGTTCCTCTGAGCAGTACTTC. Translated, it gives CATTSEGAGSSEQYF.

The sample holds one count of this clone. Within the sample, other DNA sequences also encode this same CDR3. The V call is TRBV6-5, the J call TRBJ2-7; 9 positions agree with TRBD1. The germline V gene encodes CDR1 MNHEY and CDR2 SVGAGI. The CDR3 is made up of 16 amino acids. The trim removed 0 bases at V and 1 base at J, leaving 4 bases unmatched. The CDR3 bases are TGTGCCAGCAGTTACTCAAGGACAGGGGATTCCTACGAGCAGTACTTC. Its translation: CASSYSRTGDSYEQYF.

This clone was counted between two and nine times. V and J are TRBV6-5 and TRBJ2-3, with 9 bases fitting TRBD1. The CDR3 is 15 amino acids. V trimming: 6 bases; J trimming: 2 bases; junction bases outside the gene matches: 6. Germline-derived CDR1 and CDR2 are MNHEY and SVGAGI. The CDR3 nucleotides read TGTGCCAGCAGCCTGGGACAGGGAATCACAGATACGCAGTATTTT. Amino acid sequence: CASSLGQGITDTQYF.

This clone was found once. The V call is TRBV4-3, the J call TRBJ2-7, with D perhaps TRBD2 (6 bases). This CDR3 has 16 residues. The germline gives CDR1 LGHNA, CDR2 YSLEER. V was cut by 1 base and J by 0 bases, with 13 bases left in between. Here the CDR3 reads CASSQAGTFTSYEQYF. CDR3 sequence (DNA): TGCGCCAGCAGCCAAGCAGGGACTTTCACCTCCTACGAGCAGTACTTC.

Turning to this clone: Other DNA sequences of this sample code for an identical CDR3. The chain combines TRBV19 with TRBJ1-5; maybe TRBD1 (5 bases). The CDR3 is made up of 14 amino acids. V was trimmed by 1 base and J by 1 base, leaving 5 bases between them. The germline gives CDR1 LNHDA, CDR2 SQIVND (reference sequence). The CDR3 protein is CASSIGQSNQPQHF. The CDR3 DNA follows: TGTGCCAGTAGTATAGGACAGAGCAATCAGCCCCAGCATTTT.